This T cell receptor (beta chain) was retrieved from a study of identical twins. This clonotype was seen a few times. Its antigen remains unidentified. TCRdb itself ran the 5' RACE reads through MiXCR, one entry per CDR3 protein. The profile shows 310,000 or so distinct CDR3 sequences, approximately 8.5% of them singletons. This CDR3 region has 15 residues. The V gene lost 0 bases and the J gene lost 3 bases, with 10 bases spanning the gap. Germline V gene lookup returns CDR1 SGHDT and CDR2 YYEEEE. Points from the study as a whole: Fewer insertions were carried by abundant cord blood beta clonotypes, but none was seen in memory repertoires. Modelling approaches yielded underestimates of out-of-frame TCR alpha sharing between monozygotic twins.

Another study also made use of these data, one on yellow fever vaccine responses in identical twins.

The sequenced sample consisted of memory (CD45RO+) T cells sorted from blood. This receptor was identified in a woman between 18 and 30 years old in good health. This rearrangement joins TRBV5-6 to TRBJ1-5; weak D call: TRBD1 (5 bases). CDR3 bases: TGTGCCAGCAGCTTGGATCAGGGTATCAATCAGCCCCAGCATTTT. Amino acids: CASSLDQGINQPQHF. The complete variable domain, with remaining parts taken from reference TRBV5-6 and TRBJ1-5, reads DAGVTQSPTHLIKTRGQQVTLRCSPKSGHDTVSWYQQALGQGPQFIFQYYEEEERQRGNFPDRFSGHQFPNYSSELNVNALLLGDSALYLCASSLDQGINQPQHFGDGTRLSIL.